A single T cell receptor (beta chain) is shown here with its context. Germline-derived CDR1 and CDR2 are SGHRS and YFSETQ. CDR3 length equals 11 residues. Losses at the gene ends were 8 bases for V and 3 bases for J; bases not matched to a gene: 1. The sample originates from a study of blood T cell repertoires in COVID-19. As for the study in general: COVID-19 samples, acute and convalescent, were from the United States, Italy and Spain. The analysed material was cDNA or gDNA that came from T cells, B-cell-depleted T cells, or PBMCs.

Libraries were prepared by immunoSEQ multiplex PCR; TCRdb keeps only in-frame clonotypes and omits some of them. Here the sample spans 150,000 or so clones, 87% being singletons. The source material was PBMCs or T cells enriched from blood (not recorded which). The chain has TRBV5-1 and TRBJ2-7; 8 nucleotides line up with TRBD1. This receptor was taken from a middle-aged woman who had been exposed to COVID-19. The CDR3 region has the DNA TGCGCCAGGGACAGGGTCTACGAGCAGTACTTC. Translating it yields CARDRVYEQYF.